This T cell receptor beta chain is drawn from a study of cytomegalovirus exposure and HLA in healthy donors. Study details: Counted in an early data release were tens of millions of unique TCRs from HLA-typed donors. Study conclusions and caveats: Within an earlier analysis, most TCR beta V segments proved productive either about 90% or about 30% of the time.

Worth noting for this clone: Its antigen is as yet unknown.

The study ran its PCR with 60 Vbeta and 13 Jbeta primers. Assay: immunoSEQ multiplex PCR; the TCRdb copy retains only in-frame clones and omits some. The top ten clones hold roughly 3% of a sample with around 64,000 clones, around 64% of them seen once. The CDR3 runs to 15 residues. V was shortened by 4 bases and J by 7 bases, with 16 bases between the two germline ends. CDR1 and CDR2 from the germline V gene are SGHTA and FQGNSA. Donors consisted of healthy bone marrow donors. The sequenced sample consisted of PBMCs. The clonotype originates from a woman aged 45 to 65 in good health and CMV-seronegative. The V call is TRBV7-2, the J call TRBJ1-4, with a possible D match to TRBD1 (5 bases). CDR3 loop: CASSSLSRGLEKLFF. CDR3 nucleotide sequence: TGTGCCAGCAGCTCCCTCAGTAGGGGCCTTGAAAAACTGTTTTTT.